This T cell receptor beta chain was sequenced during a study of STAT3 mutations in large granular lymphocyte leukemia. General study findings and limits: Every T-cell large granular lymphocyte leukemia patient had at least one immunodominant TCR beta clonotype.

Germline V gene data show CDR1 as MDHEN and CDR2 as SYDVKM. This CDR3 spans 17 amino acids. V was pared by 6 bases and J by 7 bases, with 20 bases of the junction left unmatched. Only in-frame clones appear in the TCRdb table, and some are missing; sequencing was by immunoSEQ multiplex PCR. The profile covers about 16,000 clones, with just under 85% appearing a single time and around 9% taken by the ten largest. With regard to this clone: Its antigen is undetermined.

Source material: peripheral blood mononuclear cells. The sequence came from a man over 45 with T-cell large granular lymphocyte leukemia. Some clones in this sample may be carry-over from other donors' samples. This rearrangement joins TRBV28 to TRBJ2-5; 7 positions match TRBD1. CDR3 in DNA: TGTGCCAGCAGGCCAGTCCTTGGACAGGCCAGCGTGGGGACCCAGTACTTC. Translated: CASRPVLGQASVGTQYF.